This section outlines one TCR beta chain sequence together with its context. The source of the sample is a study of cytomegalovirus exposure and HLA in healthy donors. The PCR ran on 60 Vbeta and 13 Jbeta primers. Only in-frame clones appear in the TCRdb table, and some are missing; sequencing was by immunoSEQ multiplex PCR. This table holds around 150,000 clones, 68% found once. This sequence originates from a man aged 55 to 70 in good health and CMV-seronegative. The sample taken for sequencing was PBMCs.

The CDR3 DNA reads TGTGCCTGGAGTGTCACCCGCAGGGGTGGGGATGGCTACACCTTC. It is translated as CAWSVTRRGGDGYTF. This sequence joins TRBV30 and TRBJ1-2; D is perhaps TRBD1 (6 bases). This CDR3 has 15 amino acids. Germline assignment: CDR1 GTSNPN and CDR2 SVGIG (reference sequence). V was shortened by 0 bases and J by 6 bases, with 17 bases between the two germline ends. Variable domain in full (rest from reference TRBV30 and TRBJ1-2): SQTIHQWPATLVQPVGSPLSLECTVEGTSNPNLYWYRQAAGRGLQLLFYSVGIGQISSEVPQNLSASRPQDRQFILSSKKLLLSDSGFYLCAWSVTRRGGDGYTFGSGTRLTVV.